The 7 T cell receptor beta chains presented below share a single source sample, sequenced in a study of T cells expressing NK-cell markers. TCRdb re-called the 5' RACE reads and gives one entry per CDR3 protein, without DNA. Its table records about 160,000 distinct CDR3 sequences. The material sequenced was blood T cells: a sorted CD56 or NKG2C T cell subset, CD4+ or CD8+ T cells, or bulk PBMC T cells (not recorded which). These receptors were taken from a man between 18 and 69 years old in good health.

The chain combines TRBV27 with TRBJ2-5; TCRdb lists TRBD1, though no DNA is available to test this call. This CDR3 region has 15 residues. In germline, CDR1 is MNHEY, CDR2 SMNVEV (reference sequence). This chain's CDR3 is CASSLGQGALETQYF.

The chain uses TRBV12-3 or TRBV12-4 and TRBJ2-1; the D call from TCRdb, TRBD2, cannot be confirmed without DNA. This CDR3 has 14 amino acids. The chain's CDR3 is CASSLTGTSSQQFF.

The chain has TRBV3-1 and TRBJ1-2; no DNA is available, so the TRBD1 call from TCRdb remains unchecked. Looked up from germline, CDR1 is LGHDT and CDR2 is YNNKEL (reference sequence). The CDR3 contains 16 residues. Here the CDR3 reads CASSQDLRDTNYGYTF.

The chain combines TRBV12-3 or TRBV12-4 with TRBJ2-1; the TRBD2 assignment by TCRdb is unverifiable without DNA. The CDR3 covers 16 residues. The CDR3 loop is CASSLGGLAGYNEQFF.

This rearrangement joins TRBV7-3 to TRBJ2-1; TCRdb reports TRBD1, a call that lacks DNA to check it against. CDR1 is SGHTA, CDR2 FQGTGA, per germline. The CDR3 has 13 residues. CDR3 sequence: CASSHAHYNEQFF.

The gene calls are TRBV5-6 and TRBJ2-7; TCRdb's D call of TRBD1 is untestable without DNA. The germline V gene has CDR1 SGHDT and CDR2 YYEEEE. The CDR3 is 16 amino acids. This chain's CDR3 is CASSAPGGTISYEQYF.

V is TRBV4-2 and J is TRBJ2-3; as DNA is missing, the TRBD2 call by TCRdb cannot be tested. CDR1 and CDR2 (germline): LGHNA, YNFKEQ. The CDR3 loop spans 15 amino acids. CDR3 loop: CASSQRLATTDTQYF.